This entry describes one TCR beta chain. With 3 bases removed from V and 6 bases from J, the gap between germline ends came to 13 bases. CDR3 length equals 14 residues. In germline, CDR1 is KGHDR, CDR2 SFDVKD. The sample belongs to a study of blood T cell repertoires in COVID-19. Overall study: The United States, Italy and Spain supplied acute and convalescent COVID-19 samples. T cells, B-cell-depleted T cells, or PBMCs provided the cDNA or gDNA that served as material.

Under the authors' procedure: Scientists estimated how many nucleated cells there were by amplifying reference gene primers. Clones were read by immunoSEQ multiplex PCR, and TCRdb kept only the in-frame ones, dropping some. Clone size and V and J calls were adopted from that table, with D and trimming inferred from the DNA. Among about 240,000 clones, around 87% were seen once, and the ten largest hold about 7%. This TCR derives from a man in his 60s who had recovered from COVID-19. Sequencing was done on a sample of peripheral blood. The rearrangement links TRBV24-1 to TRBJ1-1; D may be TRBD1 (6 bases). The CDR3 DNA is TGTGCCACCAGTGATACGACAGGAATCTCTGAAGCTTTCTTT. It is translated as CATSDTTGISEAFF.